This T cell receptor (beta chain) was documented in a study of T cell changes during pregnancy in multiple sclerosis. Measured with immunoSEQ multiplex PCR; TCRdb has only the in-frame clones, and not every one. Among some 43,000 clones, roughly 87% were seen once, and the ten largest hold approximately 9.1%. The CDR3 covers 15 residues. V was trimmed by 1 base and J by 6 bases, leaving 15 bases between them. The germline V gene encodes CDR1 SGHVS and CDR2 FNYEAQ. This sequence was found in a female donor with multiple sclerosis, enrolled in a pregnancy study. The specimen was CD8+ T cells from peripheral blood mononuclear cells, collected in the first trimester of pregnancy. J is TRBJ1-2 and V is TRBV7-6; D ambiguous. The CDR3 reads CASSLETNAFDGYTF. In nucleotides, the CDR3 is TGTGCCAGCAGCTTAGAGACAAACGCTTTCGATGGCTACACCTTC. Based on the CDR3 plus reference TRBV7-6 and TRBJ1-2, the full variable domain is GAGVSQSPRYKVTKRGQDVALRCDPISGHVSLYWYRQALGQGPEFLTYFNYEAQQDKSGLPNDRFSAERPEGSISTLTIQRTEQRDSAMYRCASSLETNAFDGYTFGSGTRLTVV.